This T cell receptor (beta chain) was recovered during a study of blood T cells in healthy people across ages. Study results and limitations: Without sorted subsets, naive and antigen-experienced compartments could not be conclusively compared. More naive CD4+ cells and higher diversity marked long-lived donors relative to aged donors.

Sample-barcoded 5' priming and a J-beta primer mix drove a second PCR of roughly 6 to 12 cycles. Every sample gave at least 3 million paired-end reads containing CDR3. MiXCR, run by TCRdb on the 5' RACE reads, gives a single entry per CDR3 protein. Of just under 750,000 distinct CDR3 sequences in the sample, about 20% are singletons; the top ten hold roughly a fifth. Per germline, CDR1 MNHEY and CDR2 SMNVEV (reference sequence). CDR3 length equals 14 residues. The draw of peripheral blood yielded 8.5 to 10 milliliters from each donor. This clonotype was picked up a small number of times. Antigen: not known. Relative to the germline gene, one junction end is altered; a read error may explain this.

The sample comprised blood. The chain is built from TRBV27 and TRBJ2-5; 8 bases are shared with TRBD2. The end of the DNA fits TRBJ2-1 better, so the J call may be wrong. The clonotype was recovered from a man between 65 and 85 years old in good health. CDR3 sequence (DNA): TGTGTCAGCAGTCGCCCCAGCGGGGGTAATGAGCAGTTCTTC. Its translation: CVSSRPSGGNEQFF.